This T cell receptor beta chain derives from a study of T cell responses to AZD1222 COVID-19 vaccine. Points from the study as a whole: There were vaccine-associated CD4 TCRs across spike, dominant at 160-218 and 743-854. Donors were mostly white British, more females; clonal diversity possibly underestimated.

On this clone itself: As yet, its antigen is unknown. A junction end diverges from the germline sequence, so it may reflect a read error.

Method: immunoSEQ multiplex PCR; TCRdb's copy keeps in-frame clones and lacks some. Of some 84,000 clones listed, 70% to 90% are singletons. CDR1 and CDR2 (germline): SGHRS, YFSETQ. This CDR3 is built from 15 residues. This sequence joins TRBV5-1 and TRBJ2-1; TRBD2 agrees at 11 bases. The TCR originated in an adult in good health. The source was peripheral blood, collected on day 0 of AZD1222 vaccination. The CDR3 loop reads CVSTPSLAGDNEQFF. CDR3 DNA sequence: TGCGTCAGCACCCCCTCACTAGCGGGGGACAATGAGCAGTTCTTC. The full variable domain, in which reference TRBV5-1 and TRBJ2-1 provide the parts outside the CDR3, is KAGVTQTPRYLIKTRGQQVTLSCSPISGHRSVSWYQQTPGQGLQFLFEYFSETQRNKGNFPGRFSGRQFSNSRSEMNVSTLELGDSALYLCVSTPSLAGDNEQFFGPGTRLTVL.